This TCR beta chain was retrieved from a study of graft-versus-host responses after intestinal transplantation. General study results and limits: Recipient marrow contained GvH clones, some of which appeared first in ileum or blood.

Profiling relied on immunoSEQ multiplex PCR, and the TCRdb table lists in-frame clones only, not all of them. The table has 7,500 or so clones, about 84% seen once. Lymphocytes from graft epithelium and lamina propria were isolated. Concerning this clone: The antigen remains undetermined.

The sequence derives from a human patient who received an intestinal transplant, so some T cells may come from the graft donor. The sample in question was ileum tissue, obtained approximately 120 days after transplant.

Here the CDR3 DNA reads TGTGCCAGCAGTTCCCACTCGGGAGGGGACACTGAAGCTTTCTTT. Translated: CASSSHSGGDTEAFF. The rearrangement links TRBV28 to TRBJ1-1; perhaps TRBD1 as D (5 bases). CDR3 length: 15 amino acids. V shed 4 bases and J shed 3 bases, with 15 bases lying between them. Germline V lookup: CDR1 MDHEN, CDR2 SYDVKM.